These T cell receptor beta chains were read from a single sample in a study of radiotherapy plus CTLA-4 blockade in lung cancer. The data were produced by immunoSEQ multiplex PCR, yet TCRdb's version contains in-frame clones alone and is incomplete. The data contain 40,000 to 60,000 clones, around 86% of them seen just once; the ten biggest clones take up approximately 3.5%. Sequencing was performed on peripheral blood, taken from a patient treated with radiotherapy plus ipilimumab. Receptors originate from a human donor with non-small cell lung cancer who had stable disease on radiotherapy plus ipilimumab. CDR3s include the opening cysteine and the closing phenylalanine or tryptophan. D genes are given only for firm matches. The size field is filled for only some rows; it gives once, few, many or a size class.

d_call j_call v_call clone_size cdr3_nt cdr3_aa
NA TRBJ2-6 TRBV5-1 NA TGCGCCAGCTGCAGGGGTACCAATTCTGGGGCCAACGTCCTGACTTTC CASCRGTNSGANVLTF
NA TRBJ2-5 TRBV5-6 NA TGTGCCAGCAGCTTGGCGGGAGTGACAGAGACCCAGTACTTC CASSLAGVTETQYF
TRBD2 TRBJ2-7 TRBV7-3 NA TGTGCCAGCAGCTTACGGCTAGCGGGACTCGACGAGCAGTACTTC CASSLRLAGLDEQYF
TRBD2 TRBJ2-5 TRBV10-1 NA TGCGCCACACAACCGGGACTACTTGGGTTCCCGGAAGAGACCCAGTACTTC CATQPGLLGFPEETQYF
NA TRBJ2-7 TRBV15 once TGTGCCACCAGCAGAGATCAGGCGATCGCCTACGAGCAGTACTTC CATSRDQAIAYEQYF
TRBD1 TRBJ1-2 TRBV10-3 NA TGTGCCATCAGTGACCGAGGGTCACAGGGGGCCTCTGGCTACACCTTC CAISDRGSQGASGYTF
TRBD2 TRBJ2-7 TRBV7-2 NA TGTGCCAGCAGCTTAGTACGGGAGGGAGGCGAGCAGTACTTC CASSLVREGGEQYF
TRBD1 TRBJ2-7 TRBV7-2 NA TGTGCCAGCAGCTCCGGACAGGGGGCATCCTACGAGCAGTACTTC CASSSGQGASYEQYF
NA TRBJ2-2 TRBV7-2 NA TGTGCCAGCAGCTTATCAAGGGCGGGGGGGGAGCTGTTTTTT CASSLSRAGGELFF
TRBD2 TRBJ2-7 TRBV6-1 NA TGTGCCAGCAAGGCGGGAGGGCCGGACGAGCAGTACTTC CASKAGGPDEQYF
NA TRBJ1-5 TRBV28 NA TGTGCCAGCAGTTCCGCCGGTGGCAATCAGCCCCAGCATTTT CASSSAGGNQPQHF